This paragraph reports one TCR beta chain. Its matching antigen is unknown. These data are taken from a study of cytotoxic CD8 clonotypes in ibrutinib-treated CLL. Findings of the study overall: At baseline, clonality was higher than in age-matched healthy donors and correlated with CD8+ counts.

TCRdb's copy holds only in-frame clones and misses some; the assay was immunoSEQ multiplex PCR. The repertoire holds some 150,000 clones, with 60% to 85% as singletons. From germline, CDR1 is SGHVS and CDR2 FNYEAQ. Trimming removed 1 base from V and 9 bases from J, with 10 bases in between. This CDR3 has 13 residues. The input for sequencing was PBMCs, taken after 12 months of ibrutinib treatment. This receptor was taken from a human donor with chronic lymphocytic leukemia. V usage is TRBV7-6 and J usage is TRBJ1-5, with a tentative D call TRBD1 (6 bases). In nucleotides, the CDR3 is TGTGCCAGCAGCTTAGGGGGGCCCTGGCCCCAGCATTTT. Translation gives CASSLGGPWPQHF.